This entry lists 9 T cell receptor beta chains sequenced from one sample in a study of response to subunit inactivated influenza vaccine (dated by TCRdb to the late 2010s). The library relied on RT-PCR. Data came from an Illumina HiSeq 2500. TCRdb took the public reads, trimmed them with fastp at Q25, ran MiXCR for clone calling and kept in-frame beta chains. One record per CDR3 amino acid sequence lists the most common genes and DNA. Within this sample are around 190,000 distinct CDR3 sequences, with approximately 9.2% of them counted one time only. Under 13% of the sample is held by the ten biggest clonotypes. This material consisted of non-naive T cells sorted from PBMCs, taken on the day of vaccination. The sample's cell subset or site label is to be understood as: memory T cell fraction. Every receptor here comes from a man between 45 and 60 years old who received an inactivated influenza vaccine. Donor details come from another sample of the same person, matched by shared clones.

This clonotype was counted only a few times. The V gene is TRBV7-2, the J gene TRBJ1-3; no reliable D call. The germline CDR1 and CDR2 sequences are SGHTA and FQGNSA. V shed 4 bases and J shed 0 bases, with 4 bases lying between them. The CDR3 is 13 residues long. The CDR3, as DNA: TGTGCCAGCAGCTCAACCTCTGGAAACACCATATATTTT. Residues: CASSSTSGNTIYF.

This chain connects TRBV15 to TRBJ2-1; D may be TRBD1 (6 bases). Trimming removed 0 bases at V and 6 bases at J, with 12 bases between. Germline V CDR1 and CDR2: LNHNV, YYDKDF (reference sequence). The CDR3 is 15 amino acids. The CDR3 region has the DNA TGTGCCACCAGCAGAGATTTTGGGGGCACCAATGAGCAGTTCTTC. It yields the protein CATSRDFGGTNEQFF.

The chain combines TRBV30 with TRBJ2-1; unclear D gene. CDR1 is GTSNPN, CDR2 SVGIG, per germline (reference sequence). V lost 0 bases and J 4 bases, leaving 7 bases between the germline ends. The CDR3 extends over 13 amino acids. Here the CDR3 DNA reads TGTGCCTGGAGTGTATCAGCTTACAATGAGCAGTTCTTC. Translated, it gives CAWSVSAYNEQFF.

This clonotype has only one observation. A much larger clone is a single base away; this may be a read error. This chain joins TRBV6-5 and TRBJ2-1; D unresolved. CDR1 is MNHEY, CDR2 SVGAGI, per germline. V lost 2 bases and J 3 bases, leaving 8 bases between the germline ends. CDR3 length: 14 residues. As DNA, the CDR3 is TGTGCCAGCAGTTACCTCCCGATCTACAATGAGCAGTTCTTC. Translated, it gives CASSYLPIYNEQFF.

This clonotype has just one count. The CDR3 does not end in the conserved phenylalanine or tryptophan, so this is likely a read error. This rearrangement joins TRBV29-1 to TRBJ2-7; no clear D gene. The germline V gene has CDR1 SQVTM and CDR2 ANQGSEA. Trimming cost V 6 bases and J 1 base, with 7 bases left between them. The CDR3 consists of 11 residues. The CDR3 sequence: CSVRTSYEQYS. The DNA for the CDR3 is TGCAGCGTGAGGACGTCCTACGAGCAGTACTCC.

The rearrangement links TRBV6-2 or TRBV6-3 to TRBJ1-2; D is possibly TRBD1 (5 bases). Trimming removed 4 bases at V and 4 bases at J, with 7 bases between. CDR3 length: 12 residues. Germline values: CDR1 MNHEY, CDR2 SVGEGT. In nucleotides, the CDR3 is TGTGCCAGCAGTTCCGGGGCCTATGGCTACACCTTC. This encodes CASSSGAYGYTF.

The rearrangement links TRBV4-3 to TRBJ1-1, with TRBD1 as a possible D gene (6 bases). Deletions cut 0 bases from V and 3 bases from J, with 17 bases between. This CDR3 contains 17 residues. Germline assignment: CDR1 LGHNA and CDR2 YSLEER. CDR3 nucleotide sequence: TGCGCCAGCAGCCAAGACCTACTTGGACAGAGGGACACTGAAGCTTTCTTT. Translated, it gives CASSQDLLGQRDTEAFF.

This clonotype was counted many times. The genes are TRBV27 and TRBJ2-3; the D call may be TRBD1 or TRBD2 (5 bases each). Trimming left V 3 bases short and J 10 bases short, with 14 bases between. The germline gives CDR1 MNHEY, CDR2 SMNVEV (reference sequence). The CDR3 runs to 13 residues. In DNA, the CDR3 is TGTGCCAGCAGTTTCGGGACGGCGAGGGCGCAGTATTTT. Translated, it gives CASSFGTARAQYF.

In its sample, this clonotype was seen many times. V gene TRBV4-3 combines with J gene TRBJ1-1; no clear D. Per the germline V gene, CDR1 is LGHNA and CDR2 is YSLEER. V lost 1 base, J lost 4 bases, and 16 bases lay in between. The CDR3 has 16 amino acids. CDR3 bases: TGCGCCAGCAGCCAAGTTGGGAGGAGGAAGTCCACTGAAGCTTTCTTT. Protein: CASSQVGRRKSTEAFF.